Listed below are T cell receptor beta chains from one sample, sequenced in a study of shared clonotypes between healthy human individuals. This table comes from immunoSEQ multiplex PCR, and its TCRdb copy is limited to in-frame clones, with some not included. The repertoire includes around 1.9 million clones, 93% of them detected once, and roughly 1.7% sits in the top ten. Material for sequencing was naive CD8+ T cells from PBMCs. The receptors shown here come from a man aged 18 to 29 in good health. Some clones in this sample may be carry-over from other donors' samples. Both conserved end residues are part of each CDR3.

V	J	CDR3
TRBV4-1	TRBJ2-2	CASSQVRPPVAGELFF
TRBV29-1	TRBJ1-1	CSVRDRGGTEAFF
TRBV28	TRBJ2-7	CASIDRGYEQYF
TRBV4-1	TRBJ1-2	CASSHGTLDGYTF
TRBV28	TRBJ2-1	CASSLLRTRSSYNEQFF
TRBV4-2	TRBJ1-2	CASSQDLEARYGYTF
TRBV5-8	TRBJ2-7	CASSLSGGYEQYF
TRBV9	TRBJ1-2	CASSTPPVGFYGYTF
TRBV27	TRBJ2-2	CASSFSRNTGELFF
TRBV10-3	TRBJ2-7	CAISESGQAHYEQYF
TRBV30	TRBJ2-1	CAWSGGVSNEQFF
TRBV4-2	TRBJ2-7	CASSQDLGGIELEQYF
TRBV7-9	TRBJ2-7	CASSTTYRDTYEQYF
TRBV6-6	TRBJ2-5	CASTTRGERGETQYF
TRBV27	TRBJ2-3	CASSLFSGGRASTDTQYF
TRBV27	TRBJ2-3	CASSWTGTTDTQYF
TRBV25-1	TRBJ1-1	CASVDRGRTEAFF
TRBV9	TRBJ2-1	CASSPGTGLRRQFF
TRBV9	TRBJ1-2	CASSVVGPTDYYGYTF
TRBV6-1	TRBJ1-1	CASSSDRGRTEAFF
TRBV6-1	TRBJ2-4	CASSEVGRAKNIQYF
TRBV29-1	TRBJ2-7	CSVQDRGLSYEQYF
TRBV11-2	TRBJ1-4	CASSLVGTVNEKLFF
TRBV7-9	TRBJ2-1	CASRLIEDEQFF
TRBV7-9	TRBJ2-7	CASSSLAVSYEQYF
TRBV9	TRBJ2-3	CASSVEGTQTPTDTQYF
TRBV15	TRBJ1-1	CAIRDRGTEAFF
TRBV19	TRBJ1-1	CASRLDRGGAGNTEAFF
TRBV5-4	TRBJ2-1	CASTPTTWGPAGGPWDEQFF
TRBV28	TRBJ2-7	CASSPDRGGLFYEQYF
TRBV2	TRBJ2-3	CASSPLGQLSTDTQYF
TRBV13	TRBJ2-7	CASSQETGDSYEQYF
TRBV2	TRBJ2-7	CASSEVSGPYEQYF
TRBV7-9	TRBJ1-3	CASREGRLSGNTIYF
TRBV28	TRBJ2-7	CASTSPRLVEHSYEQYF
TRBV7-6	TRBJ2-1	CASSLWSGVSGGPYNEQFF
TRBV25-1	TRBJ2-7	CASSVPGRLRRYEQYF
TRBV5-1	TRBJ2-7	CASSTGTLYEQYF
TRBV15	TRBJ2-7	CATSRGEGGEQYF
TRBV15	TRBJ1-4	CATSSRDTNEKLFF
TRBV4-1	TRBJ1-1	CASSQPTTGGANTEAFF
TRBV4-2	TRBJ1-1	CASSQGLLDGGETEAFF
TRBV7-9	TRBJ2-1	CASSSPLAGDFNEQFF
TRBV6-6	TRBJ2-7	CASSPPGQGSYEQYF
TRBV9	TRBJ2-3	CASSVVGAGTSTDTQYF
TRBV5-6	TRBJ1-4	CASSLNPGTGTNEKLFF
TRBV4-1	TRBJ1-5	CASSLGTGGLQPQHF
TRBV11-2	TRBJ2-7	CASSFTRGSYEQYF
TRBV4-1	TRBJ1-5	CASSPRDRDTQPQHF
TRBV5-1	TRBJ2-6	CASTPPDRVFPGANVLTF
TRBV4-1	TRBJ2-7	CASSQAVPGWGNSYEQYF
TRBV27	TRBJ1-5	CASSPTATRNQPQHF
TRBV2	TRBJ2-1	CASSQGSGRAHNEQFF
TRBV9	TRBJ2-1	CASSQTNFNEQFF
TRBV11-2	TRBJ2-7	CASSFVRTSGTYEQYF
TRBV5-6	TRBJ1-1	CASSLWGRVTEAFF
TRBV27	TRBJ2-1	CASSSGINEQFF
TRBV7-9	TRBJ2-2	CASSLVTGELFF